These 3 T cell receptor beta chains originate from one sample sequenced in a study of human T cells and chemical hapten exposure. TCRdb ran MiXCR on the RACE reads and lists one entry per CDR3 protein. Counted here are tens of thousands of distinct CDR3 sequences, over 9.5% occurring once; the ten biggest clones make up less than 2.5%. Time point in this sample: patch test 1, 2 weeks after DPC sensitization. Treatment in this sample: therapeutic diphenylcyclopropenone sensitization with weekly scalp DPC. The material sequenced was whole blood, taken in connection with sensitization to the hapten diphenylcyclopropenone (DPC). The receptors originated from a man aged 40-49 years with alopecia areata. Some clones in this sample may be carry-over from other donors' samples.

The gene calls are TRBV6-2 or TRBV6-3 and TRBJ1-5, with 8 bases that match TRBD1. V shed 6 bases, J shed 3 bases, and the junction held 4 bases outside the gene matches. The germline gives CDR1 MNHEY, CDR2 SVGEGT. The CDR3 runs 14 residues. The CDR3 protein is CASRPTGDNQPQHF. The DNA for the CDR3 is TGTGCCAGCAGGCCGACAGGGGACAATCAGCCCCAGCATTTT.

This clonotype occurred a few times. The chain carries TRBV7-2 and TRBJ2-6; D possibly corresponds to TRBD1 (6 bases). The CDR3 length is 17 residues. Trimming removed 7 bases from V and 0 bases from J, with 16 bases in between. Germline values: CDR1 SGHTA, CDR2 FQGNSA. CDR3 in amino acids: CASMLMTGSSGANVLTF. The CDR3, as DNA: TGTGCCAGCATGTTGATGACAGGTAGCTCTGGGGCCAACGTCCTGACTTTC. Together with reference TRBV7-2 and TRBJ2-6, the CDR3 gives the full variable domain: GAGVSQSPSNKVTEKGKDVELRCDPISGHTALYWYRQSLGQGLEFLIYFQGNSAPDKSGLPSDRFSAERTGGSVSTLTIQRTQQEDSAVYLCASMLMTGSSGANVLTFGAGSRLTVL.

The chain uses TRBV14 and TRBJ1-2, with D maybe TRBD1 (6 bases). This CDR3 comprises 16 residues. Germline CDR1 is SGHDN and CDR2 is FVKESK. Trimming stripped 3 bases from V and 0 bases from J, with 14 bases between. The CDR3 loop reads CASSQVGQTSNYGYTF. DNA of the CDR3: TGTGCCAGCAGCCAGGTCGGACAGACTTCTAACTATGGCTACACCTTC.